Following are 20 T cell receptor beta chains from one sample sequenced in a study of control samples from healthy donors and cancer patients. The protocol was immunoSEQ multiplex PCR, while the TCRdb copy is restricted to in-frame clones and leaves out a portion. The repertoire holds under 150,000 clones, with about 95% as singletons. Material for sequencing was blood. Every receptor here comes from a man between 25 and 39 years old in good health.

The chain links TRBV2 to TRBJ1-4; no firm D call. The germline gives CDR1 SNHLY, CDR2 FYNNEI. The CDR3 sequence is 11 residues long. The V end was cut by 8 bases, the J end by 1 base, with 2 bases between. The CDR3 reads CASGTNEKLFF. Here the CDR3 DNA reads TGTGCCAGCGGAACTAATGAAAAACTGTTTTTT.

The rearrangement uses TRBV5-1 and TRBJ2-7; no reliable D call. V was pared by 0 bases and J by 2 bases, with 9 bases between. This CDR3 is 14 amino acids long. Germline CDR1 and CDR2: SGHRS and YFSETQ. The DNA for the CDR3 is TGCGCCAGCAGCTTGGCCACAGACCCCTACGAGCAGTACTTC. Its translation: CASSLATDPYEQYF.

CDR3 bases: TGTGCCAGCAGTTATGTGGGGGGGGCACAAGAGACCCAGTACTTC. The encoded protein is CASSYVGGAQETQYF. The genes are TRBV6-6 and TRBJ2-5, with D perhaps TRBD2 (7 bases). V shed 3 bases and J shed 2 bases, with 13 bases lying between them. CDR3 length equals 15 residues. Germline V lookup: CDR1 MNHNY, CDR2 SVGAGI (reference sequence).

CDR3 bases: TGTGCCAGCTCACCACGGGAACCGAATAATTCACCCCTCCACTTT. Translation: CASSPREPNNSPLHF. The chain carries TRBV18 and TRBJ1-6; D ambiguous. This CDR3 comprises 15 residues. Trimming cost V 1 base and J 5 bases, with 9 bases left between them. The germline gives CDR1 KGHSH, CDR2 LQKENI. The complete variable domain, with remaining parts taken from reference TRBV18 and TRBJ1-6, reads NAGVMQNPRHLVRRRGQEARLRCSPMKGHSHVYWYRQLPEEGLKFMVYLQKENIIDESGMPKERFSAEFPKEGPSILRIQQVVRGDSAAYFCASSPREPNNSPLHFGNGTRLTVT.

This chain uses TRBV6-5 with TRBJ2-1; 7 bases line up with TRBD2. Germline V gives CDR1 MNHEY, CDR2 SVGAGI. Trimming removed 1 base from V and 7 bases from J; junction bases left unmatched: 1. CDR3 length equals 13 residues. CDR3 region: CASSYLGGNEQFF. The CDR3 coding sequence is TGTGCCAGCAGTTACTTGGGGGGGAATGAGCAGTTCTTC.

This chain connects TRBV18 to TRBJ1-1; 8 bases line up with TRBD1. Germline CDR1 KGHSH, CDR2 LQKENI. The CDR3 has 16 residues. The V gene end was trimmed by 1 base and the J gene end by 2 bases; junction bases not matched to a gene: 6. The CDR3, as DNA: TGTGCCAGCTCACCACTCTCTGGGACAGGTAACACTGAAGCTTTCTTT. Protein product: CASSPLSGTGNTEAFF. The full variable domain, rest sourced from reference TRBV18 and TRBJ1-1, is NAGVMQNPRHLVRRRGQEARLRCSPMKGHSHVYWYRQLPEEGLKFMVYLQKENIIDESGMPKERFSAEFPKEGPSILRIQQVVRGDSAAYFCASSPLSGTGNTEAFFGQGTRLTVV.

CDR3 amino acids: CASSYSRGIGTGGYTF. The CDR3 DNA sequence: TGTGCCAGCAGTTACTCACGTGGGATCGGGACGGGTGGCTACACCTTC. The rearrangement uses TRBV6-5 and TRBJ1-2; the D gene is possibly TRBD1 (5 bases). Germline V gene data show CDR1 as MNHEY and CDR2 as SVGAGI. CDR3 size: 16 residues. V gave up 0 bases and J gave up 7 bases, with 18 bases separating them.

The chain combines TRBV5-1 with TRBJ2-7; unclear D gene. The ends were cut back, 3 bases at V and 12 bases at J, with 10 bases in the middle. CDR1 SGHRS and CDR2 YFSETQ come from the germline V gene. The length of the CDR3 is 10 residues. The CDR3 DNA reads as TGCGCCAGCAGCTCCCTGGGTCCGTACTTC. The encoded protein is CASSSLGPYF.

V is TRBV25-1 and J is TRBJ2-4; D might be TRBD2 (6 bases). V lost 3 bases and J 1 base, leaving 10 bases between the germline ends. The CDR3 length is 15 residues. The V gene's germline CDR1 is MGHDK and CDR2 SYGVNS. The CDR3 sequence: CASSEVGSAKNIQYF. As DNA, the CDR3 is TGTGCCAGCAGTGAGGTCGGGAGTGCCAAAAACATTCAGTACTTC.

About this clone: Other DNA sequences of this sample code for an identical CDR3. This chain connects TRBV5-1 to TRBJ2-2; D call uncertain. CDR1 and CDR2 (germline): SGHRS, YFSETQ. Trimming removed 0 bases from V and 4 bases from J, with 7 bases in between. The CDR3 runs to 14 residues. CDR3 in amino acids: CASSLGGPTGELFF. Written as DNA, the CDR3 is TGCGCCAGCAGCTTGGGTGGGCCCACCGGGGAGCTGTTTTTT.

Here the CDR3 DNA reads TGTGCCAGCAGCGTTTTCCCGTCCTACGAGCAGTACTTC. This codes for CASSVFPSYEQYF. The V call is TRBV9, the J call TRBJ2-7; D unresolved. The CDR3 totals 13 residues. V lost 2 bases to trimming and J lost 1 base, with 7 bases between them. Looked up from germline, CDR1 is SGDLS and CDR2 is YYNGEE.

This chain uses TRBV19 with TRBJ2-7, with D possibly TRBD2 on 6 matching bases. Germline CDR1 and CDR2: LNHDA and SQIVND (reference sequence). This CDR3 is built from 15 residues. V lost 1 base and J 4 bases, leaving 14 bases between the germline ends. As DNA, the CDR3 is TGTGCCAGTAGTATAGCCCTCTTGGAGGGGTACGAGCAGTACTTC. Protein product: CASSIALLEGYEQYF.

As regards this clone: Mismatch with germline at one junction end may stem from a read error. The chain employs TRBV6-5 and TRBJ1-4, with 9 bases that match TRBD1. The germline gives CDR1 MNHEY, CDR2 SVGAGI. This CDR3 is built from 15 residues. The CDR3 DNA reads TGTGCCAGCAGTCACTCCGCAGGGACAGGGGAAAAACTGTTTTTT. Encoded protein: CASSHSAGTGEKLFF.

The J gene is TRBJ1-5, the V gene TRBV7-8, with a possible D match to TRBD1 (6 bases). CDR3 size: 15 residues. V was clipped by 6 bases and J by 1 base, with 13 bases between them. From germline, CDR1 is SGHVS and CDR2 FQNEAQ. CDR3 in amino acids: CASRPGAGSNQPQHF. In DNA form, the CDR3 reads TGTGCCAGCAGGCCAGGGGCCGGGAGCAATCAGCCCCAGCATTTT.

The chain carries TRBV30 and TRBJ1-5, with TRBD1 as a possible D gene (5 bases). CDR3 size: 13 residues. The V gene's germline CDR1 is GTSNPN and CDR2 SVGIG (reference sequence). Trimming cost V 0 bases and J 6 bases, with 9 bases left between them. DNA of the CDR3: TGTGCCTGGAGTGTGAGGGGAGCTCAGCCCCAGCATTTT. Its protein is CAWSVRGAQPQHF.

The rearrangement joins TRBV19 to TRBJ1-6, with D possibly TRBD1 on 5 matching bases. The CDR3 extends over 15 amino acids. CDR1 LNHDA and CDR2 SQIVND come from the germline V gene (reference sequence). V lost 7 bases and J 7 bases, leaving 17 bases between the germline ends. The CDR3 loop reads CASKSFGAQNSPLHF. The CDR3 DNA reads TGTGCCAGTAAATCCTTTGGGGCGCAAAATTCACCCCTCCACTTT.

This chain connects TRBV7-9 to TRBJ2-7; D is unclear. Looked up from germline, CDR1 is SEHNR and CDR2 is FQNEAQ (reference sequence). Trimming shortened V by 5 bases and J by 3 bases, and 14 bases separated the two germline ends. This CDR3 is built from 14 residues. In DNA form, the CDR3 reads TGTGCCAGCAGCCCGAAAGAGTTTGACTACGAGCAGTACTTC. This translates into CASSPKEFDYEQYF.

The chain combines TRBV4-1 with TRBJ1-1; possibly TRBD1 for D (6 bases). V was pared by 3 bases and J by 6 bases, with 11 bases between. From germline, CDR1 is MGHRA and CDR2 YSYEKL. The CDR3 loop spans 13 amino acids. CDR3 amino acids: CASSQIEGAEAFF. CDR3 DNA sequence: TGCGCCAGCAGCCAGATCGAGGGGGCTGAAGCTTTCTTT.

The genes are TRBV3-1 (or the pseudogene TRBV3-2) and TRBJ2-3; 10 nucleotides line up with TRBD2. This CDR3 region has 16 residues. Germline trimming cut 4 bases from V and 4 bases from J; bases unmatched to any gene: 8. Germline CDR1 is LGHDT and CDR2 is YNNKEL (reference sequence). The CDR3 loop reads CASSRGSGGAPDTQYF. The CDR3 nucleotides are TGTGCCAGCAGCCGAGGGAGCGGGGGGGCTCCAGATACGCAGTATTTT.

The chain carries TRBV5-6 and TRBJ1-3; tentatively, D is TRBD1 (5 bases). Looked up from germline, CDR1 is SGHDT and CDR2 is YYEEEE. V was trimmed by 4 bases and J by 4 bases, leaving 6 bases between them. The CDR3 spans 12 residues. The CDR3 is CASSGAGNTIYF. The CDR3 region has the DNA TGTGCCAGCAGCGGGGCAGGAAACACCATATATTTT.